Detailed here is one T cell receptor (beta chain). Each sample had at least 6 million PBMCs isolated. The data stem from a study of blood T cells in healthy people across ages. Together with a sample-barcoded 5' primer, a J-beta primer mix was included in a second PCR lasting about 7 to 11 cycles. TCRdb analysed the 5' RACE reads with MiXCR anew, one entry per CDR3 protein. The sample holds 1.5 million to 1.8 million distinct CDR3 sequences, roughly two fifths seen once. This CDR3 has 14 amino acids. Unmatched junction bases numbered 6, after V lost 5 bases and J lost 6 bases. Sequencing was done on a sample of blood. This chain connects TRBV12-3 or TRBV12-4 to TRBJ2-2; TRBD1 aligns across 7 bases. The receptor was derived from a woman aged 18-29 years in good health. The CDR3: CASSRSTGAGELFF. The CDR3 DNA reads TGTGCCAGCAGTAGAAGCACAGGGGCCGGGGAGCTGTTTTTT.